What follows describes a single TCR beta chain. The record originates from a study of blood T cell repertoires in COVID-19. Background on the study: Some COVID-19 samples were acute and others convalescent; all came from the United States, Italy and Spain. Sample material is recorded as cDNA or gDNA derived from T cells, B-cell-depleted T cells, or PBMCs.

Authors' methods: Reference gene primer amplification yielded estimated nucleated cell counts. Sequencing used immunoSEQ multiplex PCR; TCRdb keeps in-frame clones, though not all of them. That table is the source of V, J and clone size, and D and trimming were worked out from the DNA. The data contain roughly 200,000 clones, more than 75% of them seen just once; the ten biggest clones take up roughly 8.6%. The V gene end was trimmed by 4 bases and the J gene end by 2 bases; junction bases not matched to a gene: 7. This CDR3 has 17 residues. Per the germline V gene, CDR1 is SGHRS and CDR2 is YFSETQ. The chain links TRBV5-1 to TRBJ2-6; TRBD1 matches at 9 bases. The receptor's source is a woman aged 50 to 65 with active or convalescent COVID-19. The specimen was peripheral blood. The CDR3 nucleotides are TGCGCCAGCAGCCCGGTGACAGGGGGTGCTGGGGCCAACGTCCTGACTTTC. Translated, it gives CASSPVTGGAGANVLTF.